Below are 5 T cell receptor beta chains sequenced from a single sample in a study of lung T cells in sarcoidosis with Löfgren's syndrome. TCRdb analysed the reads with MiXCR anew, one entry per CDR3 protein. The data hold 2,500 to 3,500 distinct CDR3 sequences, with about 28% observed a single time. Material for sequencing was CD4+ T cells from bronchoalveolar lavage. The receptors here all came from a human donor with sarcoidosis (Löfgren's syndrome or another form), or a control subject (not recorded which).

This clonotype came up many times. The V and J genes are TRBV2 and TRBJ2-2; D unresolved. V shed 5 bases and J shed 1 base, with 2 bases lying between them. This CDR3 region has 12 residues. Per germline, CDR1 SNHLY and CDR2 FYNNEI. The CDR3 spells CASSWNTGELFF. The CDR3 coding sequence is TGTGCCAGCAGTTGGAACACCGGGGAGCTGTTTTTT. The whole variable domain, remainder taken from reference TRBV2 and TRBJ2-2, is EPEVTQTPSHQVTQMGQEVILRCVPISNHLYFYWYRQILGQKVEFLVSFYNNEISEKSEIFDDQFSVERPDGSNFTLKIRSTKLEDSAMYFCASSWNTGELFFGEGSRLTVL.

This clonotype is medium-sized within its sample. The CDR3 coding sequence is TGTGCCAGCAGCGTAGATGTCACAGATACGCAGTATTTT. Encoded protein: CASSVDVTDTQYF. V and J are TRBV9 and TRBJ2-3, with D unresolved. Germline V gene data show CDR1 as SGDLS and CDR2 as YYNGEE. The V end lost 0 bases, the J end lost 2 bases, and 4 bases lay between the germline ends. The CDR3 covers 13 residues.

This clonotype is medium-sized. V usage is TRBV20-1 and J usage is TRBJ2-2, with D maybe TRBD1 (6 bases). V gave up 0 bases and J gave up 1 base, with 12 bases separating them. Looked up from germline, CDR1 is DFQATT and CDR2 is SNEGSKA (reference sequence). This CDR3 comprises 16 residues. The CDR3 DNA reads as TGCAGTGCTAGAGATATGACCAGGGGGAACACCGGGGAGCTGTTTTTT. It specifies CSARDMTRGNTGELFF.

Sample share makes this clonotype large. V is TRBV2 and J is TRBJ2-3, with a tentative D call TRBD2 (7 bases). This CDR3 is 15 amino acids long. Germline CDR1 reads SNHLY; CDR2 reads FYNNEI. Trimming stripped 2 bases from V and 8 bases from J, with 17 bases between. This chain's CDR3 is CASSEQGGRASTQYF. Written as DNA, the CDR3 is TGTGCCAGCAGTGAACAAGGGGGGAGGGCGTCTACGCAGTATTTT.

In its sample, this clonotype ranks as medium-sized. The junction does not match germline at one end; this may be a read error. The rearrangement joins TRBV20-1 to TRBJ1-6; 8 nucleotides match TRBD1. This CDR3 contains 16 residues. Germline V CDR1 and CDR2: DFQATT, SNEGSKA (reference sequence). The CDR3 DNA reads as TGCAGTGCTAGAGATCCTAGGACAGGGTCGCATTCATCCCTCCACTTT. Translation: CSARDPRTGSHSSLHF.